Listed below are T cell receptor beta chains from one sample, sequenced in a study of a mutant IDH1 vaccine in newly diagnosed glioma. For these TCRs, the target antigens are not known. The assay was immunoSEQ multiplex PCR, and TCRdb's table has in-frame clones only and misses some. Among tens of thousands of clones listed, around nine tenths were seen once. The source material was PBMCs, sampled from a glioma patient whose treatment included an IDH1 peptide vaccine. The receptors come from a woman in her thirties or forties with glioma. The CDR3 runs from the conserved cysteine through the conserved F or W. The D gene is left open where the match is weak. Clone size is given for some rows only: seen once, a few or many times, or a class if the clone is expanded.

TRBV2,NA,TRBJ2-1,once,TGTGCCAGCAGTGAGGGGGTGATGGCTCTACAGTTCTTC,CASSEGVMALQFF
TRBV15,TRBD2,TRBJ2-5,NA,TGTGCCACAGCCGGACGACTAATGGCTAGCGGGAGGGAGACCCAGTACTTC,CATAGRLMASGRETQYF
TRBV29-1,NA,TRBJ1-3,NA,TGCAGCGTTGACGGGGTCCGCTCTGGAAACACCATATATTTT,CSVDGVRSGNTIYF
TRBV14,NA,TRBJ2-7,few,TGTGCCAGCAGCCAAGATCTGAGCTACGAGCAGTACTTC,CASSQDLSYEQYF
TRBV4-3,NA,TRBJ2-7,NA,TGCGCCAGCAGCCAAGATTTAGGAACCTACGAGCAGTACTTC,CASSQDLGTYEQYF
TRBV30,TRBD2,TRBJ2-2,NA,TGTGCCTGGAGTAAGGCGGGGCGGGGGTTTTCCGGGGAGCTGTTTTTT,CAWSKAGRGFSGELFF
TRBV6-6,TRBD1,TRBJ1-6,NA,TGTGCCAGCAGCCAATCGGGACAGGGACTAAATTCACCCCTCCACTTT,CASSQSGQGLNSPLHF
TRBV4-1,NA,TRBJ2-7,NA,TGCGCCAGCAGCCAAGAAGGGTCGGACAAACTCCTTGCCTACGAGCAGTACTTC,CASSQEGSDKLLAYEQYF
TRBV5-4,TRBD1,TRBJ1-1,NA,TGTGCCAGCAGTTGGGACAGGGCCAACACTGAAGCTTTCTTT,CASSWDRANTEAFF
TRBV18,NA,TRBJ1-5,NA,TGTGCCAGCTCCCTAGGGACTAGCAATCAGCCCCAGCATTTT,CASSLGTSNQPQHF
TRBV6-1,NA,TRBJ1-3,NA,TGTGCCAGCAGTGAAATCCACAGGGTCTCTGGAAACACCATATATTTT,CASSEIHRVSGNTIYF
TRBV28,TRBD2,TRBJ2-3,NA,TGTGCCAGCAGTCTTGGTATGGCAGCGGGAGAGGGGGATACGCAGTATTTT,CASSLGMAAGEGDTQYF
TRBV4-1,TRBD1,TRBJ2-7,NA,TGCGCCAGCAGCCTCGGACAGGGCTACGAGCAGTACTTC,CASSLGQGYEQYF
TRBV6-6,NA,TRBJ2-7,NA,TGTGCCAGCAGCCCCGTGCTAGCAAGCTCCTACGAGCAGTACTTC,CASSPVLASSYEQYF
TRBV30,TRBD1,TRBJ1-1,NA,TGTGCCTGGAGCGAAGGACAGGGGGTCACTGAAGCTTTCTTT,CAWSEGQGVTEAFF
TRBV5-1,NA,TRBJ2-5,once,TGCGCCAGCAGCTTGGTTCACAGCCAAGAGACCCAGTACTTC,CASSLVHSQETQYF
TRBV10-1,TRBD2,TRBJ2-3,NA,TGCGCCAGCAGGGCTAGCGGGAGTTCAGATACGCAGTATTTT,CASRASGSSDTQYF
TRBV5-4,NA,TRBJ1-2,NA,TGTGCCAGCAGCTTGGGAGGAGCGGGAAGGGCTAACTATGGCTACACCTTC,CASSLGGAGRANYGYTF
TRBV5-4,NA,TRBJ1-6,NA,TGTGCCAGCAGTAAGGGCGACGGTTCACCCCTCCACTTT,CASSKGDGSPLHF
TRBV19,NA,TRBJ2-7,NA,TGTGCCAGTAGTATCTATGACCGAGCCTACGAGCAGTACTTC,CASSIYDRAYEQYF
TRBV5-4,NA,TRBJ2-5,NA,TGTGCCAGCAGCTGGGACGCCGGGGCCGAAGAGACCCAGTACTTC,CASSWDAGAEETQYF
TRBV7-9,TRBD1,TRBJ2-1,NA,TGTGCCAGCAGCCCCACAGGGGGCGTAGGGGATGAGCAGTTCTTC,CASSPTGGVGDEQFF
TRBV6-5,TRBD1,TRBJ2-5,once,TGTGCCAGCACTCGGAAGACAGGGACCCAAGAGACCCAGTACTTC,CASTRKTGTQETQYF
TRBV4-1,NA,TRBJ1-2,NA,TGCGCCAGCAGCCAAGATTATGGGGGCATAGCCTATGGCTACACCTTC,CASSQDYGGIAYGYTF
TRBV7-9,NA,TRBJ2-3,NA,TGTGCCAGCAGCTTTCCCGCAGATACGCAGTATTTT,CASSFPADTQYF
TRBV10-3,TRBD1,TRBJ1-5,NA,TGTGCCATCAGTGACAGGGGGGAAGGGCAGCCCCAGCATTTT,CAISDRGEGQPQHF
TRBV25-1,TRBD1,TRBJ1-6,NA,TGTGCCAGCAGTGCTGACAGGGGCATAAATTCACCCCTCCACTTT,CASSADRGINSPLHF
TRBV5-6,NA,TRBJ1-1,NA,TGTGCCAGCAGCCGAATTACGACAGCGCGGAACACTGAAGCTTTCTTT,CASSRITTARNTEAFF
TRBV20-1,NA,TRBJ2-5,once,TGCAGTGCGAGTAAGAGACCGACCCAGTACTTC,CSASKRPTQYF
TRBV14,TRBD1,TRBJ2-1,once,TGTGCCAGCAGTCGAATTACAGGGGGCGAAGTGCCCTACAATGAGCAGTTCTTC,CASSRITGGEVPYNEQFF
TRBV5-6,NA,TRBJ1-2,NA,TGTGCCAGCAGCTTGGATCGGGCGTACGGCTACACCTTC,CASSLDRAYGYTF
TRBV4-1,NA,TRBJ2-1,NA,TGCGCCAGCAGCCAAGAGCCGGGACACCCGACTTACAATGAGCAGTTCTTC,CASSQEPGHPTYNEQFF
TRBV12-5,TRBD2,TRBJ2-5,NA,TGTGCTAGTGGTTTGGTACCAGCGGGGGGGCCGTCGGCCCAGTACTTC,CASGLVPAGGPSAQYF
TRBV2,NA,TRBJ1-4,NA,TGTGCCAGCAGCCCAAGGACAGCCTCTAATGAAAAACTGTTTTTT,CASSPRTASNEKLFF
TRBV30,NA,TRBJ1-5,NA,TGTGCCTGGAGTAACGGCCACAAGGAGCCCCAGCATTTT,CAWSNGHKEPQHF
TRBV6-5,NA,TRBJ2-7,NA,TGTGCCAGCAGTCGCCTCAACTCCTACGAGCAGTACTTC,CASSRLNSYEQYF
TRBV25-1,NA,TRBJ2-1,NA,TGTGCCAGCAGCCCCGGGGGGCTCCCCTACAATGAGCAGTTCTTC,CASSPGGLPYNEQFF
TRBV4-1,NA,TRBJ2-3,NA,TGCGCCAGCAGCCAACCCAGGGGCGGAATCACAGATACGCAGTATTTT,CASSQPRGGITDTQYF
TRBV5-1,NA,TRBJ1-2,NA,TGCGCCAGCACGGAGCACGGTGATGGCTACACCTTC,CASTEHGDGYTF
TRBV13,NA,TRBJ2-7,NA,TGTGCCAGCAGCTTAGGCGGGACACCCTACGAGCAGTACTTC,CASSLGGTPYEQYF
TRBV6-1,TRBD1,TRBJ1-1,NA,TGTGCCAGCAGGATCAGGGGGTCCACTGAAGCTTTCTTT,CASRIRGSTEAFF
TRBV4-1,NA,TRBJ1-5,NA,TGCGCCAGCAGCCCCGACTGGGGCAATCAGCCCCAGCATTTT,CASSPDWGNQPQHF
TRBV5-1,NA,TRBJ1-1,once,TGCGCCAGCAGCCCTAGGCCAGGGGATGGCACTGAAGCTTTCTTT,CASSPRPGDGTEAFF
TRBV10-1,NA,TRBJ1-2,NA,TGCGCCAGCAGTGTCCAATCTAACTATGGCTACACCTTC,CASSVQSNYGYTF
TRBV2,TRBD1,TRBJ2-1,NA,TGTGCCACCTATCTTCCGGGACAGGGATACAATGAGCAGTTCTTC,CATYLPGQGYNEQFF
TRBV30,TRBD1,TRBJ1-5,few,TGTGCCTGGAGTGTACAGGGGGATCAGCCCCAGCATTTT,CAWSVQGDQPQHF
TRBV7-8,NA,TRBJ1-4,NA,TGTGCCAGCAGGGTAGGGACGCATGATGAAAAACTGTTTTTT,CASRVGTHDEKLFF
TRBV19,NA,TRBJ2-5,once,TGTGCCAGTACGAAGTCGGGCTCGGAGACCCAGTACTTC,CASTKSGSETQYF
TRBV21-1,NA,TRBJ1-5,NA,TGTGCCAGCAGACAGGGGCTGGGTAATCAGCCCCAGCATTTT,CASRQGLGNQPQHF
TRBV7-9,NA,TRBJ2-7,NA,TGTGCCAGCAGCTTAGTGAGGAGCAGACCAGACGGAACCTACGAGCAGTACTTC,CASSLVRSRPDGTYEQYF
TRBV7-2,NA,TRBJ2-7,NA,TGTGCCAGCAGCTTAGGTGCCGGGGGCCGCTCCTACGAGCAGTACTTC,CASSLGAGGRSYEQYF